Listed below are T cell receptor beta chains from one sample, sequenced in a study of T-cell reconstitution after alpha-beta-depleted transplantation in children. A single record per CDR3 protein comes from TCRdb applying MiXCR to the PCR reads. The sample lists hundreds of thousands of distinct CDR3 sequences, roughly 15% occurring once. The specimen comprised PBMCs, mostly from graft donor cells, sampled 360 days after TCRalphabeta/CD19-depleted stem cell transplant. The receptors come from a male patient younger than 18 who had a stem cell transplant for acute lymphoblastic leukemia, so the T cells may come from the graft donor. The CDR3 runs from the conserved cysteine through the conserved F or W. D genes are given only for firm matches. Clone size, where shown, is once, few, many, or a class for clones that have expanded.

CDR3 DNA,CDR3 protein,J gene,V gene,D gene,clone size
TGTGCCAGCAGCTTTCTCCAGACTAGTCATTCGGAAGAGACCCAGTACTTC,CASSFLQTSHSEETQYF,TRBJ2-5,TRBV7-8,-,few
TGTGCCAGCAGCTTGCTCGGGGGCGGTGAAGAAAAACTGTTTTTT,CASSLLGGGEEKLFF,TRBJ1-4,TRBV5-6,-,few
TGTGCCAGCAGCCAAGTCCCCCGACAGAAGAACACTGAAGCTTTCTTT,CASSQVPRQKNTEAFF,TRBJ1-1,TRBV3-1,-,few
TGCAGCGTTGAGCCAGGTCTTGAGCAGTTCTTC,CSVEPGLEQFF,TRBJ2-1,TRBV29-1,-,-
TGTGCCAGCAGTTCCGACAGGATAAATCAGCCCCAGCATTTT,CASSSDRINQPQHF,TRBJ1-5,TRBV12-3/TRBV12-4,-,few
TGTGCCAGCAGCGGTGGGCCCTGGACTGGCTCCTACAATGAGCAGTTCTTC,CASSGGPWTGSYNEQFF,TRBJ2-1,TRBV2,-,-
TGCGCCAGCAGCTTCCTGGTTACCGGGGAGCTGTTTTTT,CASSFLVTGELFF,TRBJ2-2,TRBV5-1,-,many
TGCGCCAGCAGCCACACAGGTATGGGACAGGGACGGTACTTC,CASSHTGMGQGRYF,TRBJ2-7,TRBV4-1,TRBD1,-
TGTGCCAGCAGTGAAGCCTTTAGCACAGATACGCAGTATTTT,CASSEAFSTDTQYF,TRBJ2-3,TRBV6-4,-,-
TGTGCCAGCAGCTTTGTCCCGCCGGGACTAGCGGGAGGCGCCTACAATGAGCAGTTCTTC,CASSFVPPGLAGGAYNEQFF,TRBJ2-1,TRBV11-2,TRBD2,few
TGTGCCAGTCACTGGGGGACGGAGAACACTGAAGCTTTCTTT,CASHWGTENTEAFF,TRBJ1-1,TRBV19,-,-
TGTGCCAGCAGTTTAACCGTGGGAAGGGGCGGGAGGTACAATGAGCAGTTCTTC,CASSLTVGRGGRYNEQFF,TRBJ2-1,TRBV12-3/TRBV12-4,TRBD2,-
TGTGCCAGCAGTTTAGTCGGACAGGGGCGCTACAATGAGCAGTTCTTC,CASSLVGQGRYNEQFF,TRBJ2-1,TRBV27,TRBD1,few
TGTGCCAGCAGTTTATTGGCGGGAATAGAGACCCAGTACTTC,CASSLLAGIETQYF,TRBJ2-5,TRBV12-3/TRBV12-4,-,few
TGCGCCAGCAGCCAAGGGTTGACCCCCTACGAGCAGTACTTC,CASSQGLTPYEQYF,TRBJ2-7,TRBV4-1,-,-
TGTGCCAGCAGTCTCAAGGGGACAGGGGTTCCATCCTACGAGCAGTACTTC,CASSLKGTGVPSYEQYF,TRBJ2-7,TRBV27,TRBD1,-
TGTGCCAGCAGTTTATCGTGGGAGGGGAGCACAGATACGCAGTATTTT,CASSLSWEGSTDTQYF,TRBJ2-3,TRBV28,TRBD2,-
TGTGCCAGCAGATGGTTCCAGCCCAACACCGGGGAGCTGTTTTTT,CASRWFQPNTGELFF,TRBJ2-2,TRBV6-1,-,-
TGTGCCAGCAGCGCCTCCGGGCGGAGCCGCACAGATACGCAGTATTTT,CASSASGRSRTDTQYF,TRBJ2-3,TRBV7-9,-,few
TGTGCCAGCAAACCCGGGGGGTTCGCTAACTATGGCTACACCTTC,CASKPGGFANYGYTF,TRBJ1-2,TRBV6-5,-,many
TGCAGTGCTATAAGACCTGCTAGCACAGATACGCAGTATTTT,CSAIRPASTDTQYF,TRBJ2-3,TRBV20-1,-,many
TGTGCCAGCAGTAGGACAGGAGCTGGAAACACCATACATTTT,CASSRTGAGNTIHF,TRBJ1-3,TRBV12-3/TRBV12-4,TRBD1,-
TGCAGTGCCTGGGACAGAACCTTTATGGGCTACACCTTC,CSAWDRTFMGYTF,TRBJ1-2,TRBV29-1,TRBD1,few
TGTGCCAGCAGGCCCCCCCAAGCGGGATCCTACAATGAGCAGTTCTTC,CASRPPQAGSYNEQFF,TRBJ2-1,TRBV6-1,TRBD2,few
TGTGCCAGCAGCTTAGCGGGAACGGACTACAATGAGCAGTTCTTC,CASSLAGTDYNEQFF,TRBJ2-1,TRBV7-9,-,many
TGCGCCAGCAGCCAAGGCGCCACTAACTATGGCTACACCTTC,CASSQGATNYGYTF,TRBJ1-2,TRBV4-1,-,-
TGTGCCAGCAGGGGCATTAGTACGGGGATTTTCTCCTACGAGCAGTACTTC,CASRGISTGIFSYEQYF,TRBJ2-7,TRBV27,-,few
TGTGCCAGCAGCTTCGTAGTAGCCGACGAGCAGTTCTTC,CASSFVVADEQFF,TRBJ2-1,TRBV7-9,-,few
TGTGCCAGCGCCCCCAGGGCTCTCTACGAGCAGTACTTC,CASAPRALYEQYF,TRBJ2-7,TRBV7-9,-,few
TGTGCCAGCAGCTTAGCCGGGGTCCAGCCCAAAAACATTCAGTACTTC,CASSLAGVQPKNIQYF,TRBJ2-4,TRBV7-2,-,-
TGCGCCACGCGACCCAGCCCTGACACCGGGGAGCTGTTTTTT,CATRPSPDTGELFF,TRBJ2-2,TRBV5-1,-,-
TGTGCCACCCGCCCCCAGGGGAGCTCCTACGAGCAGTACTTC,CATRPQGSSYEQYF,TRBJ2-7,TRBV15,-,few
TGCGCCAGCAGCTGGGGGAACGATCAGCCCCAGCATTTT,CASSWGNDQPQHF,TRBJ1-5,TRBV5-1,-,many
TGTGCCAGCAGCTTCAGGGTTCCCTCCTACGAGCAGTACTTC,CASSFRVPSYEQYF,TRBJ2-7,TRBV5-5,-,-
TGTGCCAGCAGCCAAGATCTGCGGGAGGGCCCGAACACCGGGGAGCTGTTTTTT,CASSQDLREGPNTGELFF,TRBJ2-2,TRBV4-2,TRBD2,-
TGCGCCAGCAGCGAGGACCGGACAGGTTATGGCTACACCTTC,CASSEDRTGYGYTF,TRBJ1-2,TRBV10-1,TRBD1,-
TGTGCCAGCAGTGCGTTCGGGGGATCTGAAGCTTTCTTT,CASSAFGGSEAFF,TRBJ1-1,TRBV6-4,-,few
TGTGCCAGCAGCCCACAGGGGGTTGGTGGCTACACCTTC,CASSPQGVGGYTF,TRBJ1-2,TRBV5-6,TRBD1,-
TGTGCCAGCAGTTCCCAGGACAGGTACCAAGAGACCCAGTACTTC,CASSSQDRYQETQYF,TRBJ2-5,TRBV6-5,TRBD1,few
TGCAGCGTTTGGGACCCGAGCACAGATACGCAGTATTTT,CSVWDPSTDTQYF,TRBJ2-3,TRBV29-1,-,-
TGTGCCAGCAGTAGACTAGCGGGGAGAACCGGGGAGCTGTTTTTT,CASSRLAGRTGELFF,TRBJ2-2,TRBV12-3/TRBV12-4,TRBD2,many
TGTGCCAGCAGCTCCTTAGGCGCTGACACCATATATTTT,CASSSLGADTIYF,TRBJ1-3,TRBV12-3/TRBV12-4,-,-
TGTGCCAGTAGTATGGGAGCCTACGAGCAGTACTTC,CASSMGAYEQYF,TRBJ2-7,TRBV19,-,few
TGTGCCAGCAGCTCTGGGGGCTCCCCCTACGAGCAGTACTTC,CASSSGGSPYEQYF,TRBJ2-7,TRBV7-9,-,few
TGCAGTGCAAACGTCTTAAGAACCGTTCCGCCCCAGCATTTT,CSANVLRTVPPQHF,TRBJ1-5,TRBV20-1,-,-
TGTGCCAGCAACCGGGACAGGGGGACATATCAGCCCCAGCATTTT,CASNRDRGTYQPQHF,TRBJ1-5,TRBV2,TRBD1,few
TGTGCCAGCAGCTTAGCGGGGGGTATGGGTTCACCCCTCCACTTT,CASSLAGGMGSPLHF,TRBJ1-6,TRBV7-6,-,once